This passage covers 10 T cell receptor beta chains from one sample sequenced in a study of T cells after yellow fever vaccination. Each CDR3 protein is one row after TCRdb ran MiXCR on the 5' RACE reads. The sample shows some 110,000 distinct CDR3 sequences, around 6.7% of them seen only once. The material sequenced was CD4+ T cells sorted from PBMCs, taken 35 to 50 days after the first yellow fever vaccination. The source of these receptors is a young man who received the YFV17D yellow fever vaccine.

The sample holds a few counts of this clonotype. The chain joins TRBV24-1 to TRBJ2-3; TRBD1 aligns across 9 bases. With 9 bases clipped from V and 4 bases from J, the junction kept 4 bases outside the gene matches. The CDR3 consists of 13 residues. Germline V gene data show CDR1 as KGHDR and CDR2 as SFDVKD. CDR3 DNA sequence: TGTGCCACCGGGGACAGGGACTCAGATACGCAGTATTTT. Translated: CATGDRDSDTQYF.

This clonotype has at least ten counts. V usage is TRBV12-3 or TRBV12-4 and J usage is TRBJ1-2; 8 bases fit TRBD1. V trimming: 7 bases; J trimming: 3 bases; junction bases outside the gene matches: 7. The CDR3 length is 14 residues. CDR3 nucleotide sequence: TGTGCCAGCACCGTCGGACAGGGCCACTATGGCTACACCTTC. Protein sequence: CASTVGQGHYGYTF.

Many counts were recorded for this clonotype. CDR3 protein: CASSDFYYLANTGELFF. The CDR3 DNA reads TGTGCCAGCAGCGACTTCTACTATCTCGCGAACACCGGGGAGCTGTTTTTT. The chain has TRBV3-1 and TRBJ2-2; no firm D call. The ends were cut back, 5 bases at V and 0 bases at J, with 16 bases in the middle. The CDR3 runs 17 residues. Looked up from germline, CDR1 is LGHDT and CDR2 is YNNKEL (reference sequence).

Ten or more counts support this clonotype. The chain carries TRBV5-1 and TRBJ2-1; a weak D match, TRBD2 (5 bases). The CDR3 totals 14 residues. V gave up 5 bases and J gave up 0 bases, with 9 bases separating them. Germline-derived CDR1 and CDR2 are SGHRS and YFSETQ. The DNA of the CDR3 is TGCGCCAGCAGTTTCGGGAACTCCTACAATGAGCAGTTCTTC. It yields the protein CASSFGNSYNEQFF.

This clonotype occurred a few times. CDR3 region: CASSFLYGTDTQYF. CDR3 in DNA: TGCGCCAGCAGCTTCCTCTATGGCACAGATACGCAGTATTTT. The V gene is TRBV5-1, the J gene TRBJ2-3; D uncertain. The CDR3 is 14 residues long. Germline values: CDR1 SGHRS, CDR2 YFSETQ. V lost 2 bases and J 1 base, leaving 8 bases between the germline ends.

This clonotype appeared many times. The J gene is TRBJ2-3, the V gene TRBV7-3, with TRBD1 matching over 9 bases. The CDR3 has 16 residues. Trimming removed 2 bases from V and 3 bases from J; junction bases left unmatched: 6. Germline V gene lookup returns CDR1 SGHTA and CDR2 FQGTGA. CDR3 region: CASSLLGQGITDTQYF. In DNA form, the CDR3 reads TGTGCCAGCAGCTTACTGGGACAGGGAATTACAGATACGCAGTATTTT.

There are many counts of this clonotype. CDR3 nucleotide sequence: TGCGCCAGCAGCTTGTGGTCTAGGGACGCCGAGCAGTACTTC. Its protein product is CASSLWSRDAEQYF. This chain uses TRBV5-1 with TRBJ2-7; D could derive from TRBD1 or TRBD2 (5 bases each). The germline V and J ends were trimmed by 1 base and 6 bases, with 14 bases remaining between them. The CDR3 consists of 14 residues. Germline V CDR1 and CDR2: SGHRS, YFSETQ. The variable domain in full, with the rest retrieved from reference TRBV5-1 and TRBJ2-7, is KAGVTQTPRYLIKTRGQQVTLSCSPISGHRSVSWYQQTPGQGLQFLFEYFSETQRNKGNFPGRFSGRQFSNSRSEMNVSTLELGDSALYLCASSLWSRDAEQYFGPGTRLTVT.

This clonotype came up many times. The CDR3 DNA reads TGTGCCAGCAGCTCCGAGAGAAGAGGGAACACCGGGGAGCTGTTTTTT. Amino acid sequence: CASSSERRGNTGELFF. The chain employs TRBV7-3 and TRBJ2-2; D is unclear. Germline CDR1 reads SGHTA; CDR2 reads FQGTGA. The length of the CDR3 is 16 residues. Trimming left V 4 bases short and J 1 base short, with 13 bases between.

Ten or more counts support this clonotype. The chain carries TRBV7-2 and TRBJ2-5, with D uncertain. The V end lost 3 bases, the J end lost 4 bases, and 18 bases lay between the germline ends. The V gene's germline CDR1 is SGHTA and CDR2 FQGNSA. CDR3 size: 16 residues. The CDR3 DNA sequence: TGTGCCAGCAGCTTTCAGGCGGTGACGATGTTAGAGACCCAGTACTTC. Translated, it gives CASSFQAVTMLETQYF.

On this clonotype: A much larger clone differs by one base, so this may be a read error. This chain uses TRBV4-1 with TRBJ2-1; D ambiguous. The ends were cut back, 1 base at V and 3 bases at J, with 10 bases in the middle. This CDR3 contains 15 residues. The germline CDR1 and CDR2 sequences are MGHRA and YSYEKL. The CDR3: CASSQGGRLYNEQFF. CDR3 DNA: TGCGCCAGCAGCCAAGGCGGCAGGCTCTACAATGAGCAGTTCTTC.